The clone carrying this T cell receptor beta chain has only a few counts. This entry belongs to a study of OX40 agonist ivuxolimab in advanced cancers. Across the study: Ivuxolimab is a fully human IgG2 antibody that activates OX40 (CD134).

The ends were cut back, 4 bases at V and 1 base at J, with 13 bases in the middle. The CDR3 is made up of 14 amino acids. Germline CDR1 SQVTM, CDR2 ANQGSEA. TCRdb keeps only in-frame clones here, not all; method: immunoSEQ multiplex PCR. The table records about 73,000 clones, 80% to 95% of them present only once. Blood samples were obtained at baseline, cycle 4 day 1, and cycle 7 day 1. This TCR was recovered from an adult with an advanced solid tumor such as melanoma, head and neck, liver or kidney cancer. The J gene is TRBJ1-1, the V gene TRBV29-1; perhaps TRBD1 as D (5 bases). Sequenced here: CD4+ or CD8+ T cells sorted from blood, sampled in a trial of the OX40 agonist ivuxolimab. The CDR3 region is CSVAGGGSNTEAFF. In DNA, the CDR3 is TGCAGCGTTGCGGGCGGGGGATCGAACACTGAAGCTTTCTTT. Variable domain in full (rest from reference TRBV29-1 and TRBJ1-1): SAVISQKPSRDICQRGTSLTIQCQVDSQVTMMFWYRQQPGQSLTLIATANQGSEATYESGFVIDKFPISRPNLTFSTLTVSNMSPEDSSIYLCSVAGGGSNTEAFFGQGTRLTVV.